This TCR beta chain was retrieved from a study of T-cell memory formation after mild COVID-19. Study summary: TCR clusters were mostly donor specific.

TCRdb reprocessed the 5' RACE reads with MiXCR, giving one entry per CDR3 protein. The sample has about 290,000 distinct CDR3 sequences; roughly 15% are singletons. The V gene lost 2 bases and the J gene lost 4 bases, with 9 bases spanning the gap. This CDR3 has 14 amino acids. Germline V gene data show CDR1 as SGHRS and CDR2 as YFSETQ. This clonotype was seen a few times. The antigen remains unidentified. The study's findings and limits: Pre-infection memory carried some responding clones, suggesting that cross-reactive memory joined. The CD4+ clones that contracted clustered mainly within CM and EM, and the CD8+ clones concentrated in EMRA. Nothing confirmed that second-wave clones peaking on day 37 were specific for SARS-CoV-2.

The chain carries TRBV5-1 and TRBJ1-4; D not certain. The specimen was PBMCs or a T cell subset sorted from them (not recorded which). The sequence came from a man aged 18 to 30 who had mild COVID-19 (a few samples of this study predate the infection). Cell type and time point are not known. As DNA, the CDR3 is TGCGCCAGCAGCTTTGGAGGTTATAATGAAAAACTGTTTTTT. Amino acids: CASSFGGYNEKLFF.